This T cell receptor (beta chain) was recorded in a study of identical twins. The CDR3 length is 18 residues. The J segment lost 0 bases and the V segment lost 4 bases, leaving 11 bases of the junction unmatched. Per germline, CDR1 SGHAT and CDR2 FQDESV (reference sequence). MiXCR, applied by TCRdb to the 5' RACE reads, yields one record per CDR3 protein. Of around 670,000 distinct CDR3 sequences detected, 6% to 6.5% appear once; the ten largest clones hold around 1.7%. Every donor was a healthy Caucasian. Sequencing used naive T cells sorted from blood. The receptor's source is a man aged 18 to 30 in good health. The gene calls are TRBV11-1 and TRBJ2-1; TRBD2 matches 8 bases. CDR3 coding DNA: TGTGCCAGCAGCTCCTCCAGACTAGCGTCAAGCTCCTACAATGAGCAGTTCTTC. It yields the protein CASSSSRLASSSYNEQFF.